What follows is one TCR beta chain and its context. This record comes from a study of blood T cell repertoires in COVID-19. Across the whole study: PBMCs, B-cell-depleted T cells, or T cells were the source of the cDNA or gDNA that made up the material.

The CDR3 has 17 residues. The germline V gene has CDR1 SEHNR and CDR2 FQNEAQ (reference sequence). Trimming at V came to 5 bases and at J to 5 bases, leaving 8 bases not matched to a gene. Authors' methods: Amplification of reference gene primers was used by the study to estimate nucleated cell counts. Profiled with immunoSEQ multiplex PCR; TCRdb holds only in-frame clones, not every one. Clonal size and the V and J genes are those of that table, whereas D and trimming came from the DNA. The sample shows about 99,000 clones, nearly 90% of them seen only once. This sequence joins TRBV7-9 and TRBJ2-2, with 13 nucleotides matching TRBD2. The sample taken for sequencing was peripheral blood. This clonotype was obtained from a middle-aged man in a cohort sampled during active COVID-19. CDR3 DNA sequence: TGTGCCAGCAGCAATCCGGGACTAGCGGGGTGGACCGGGGAGCTGTTTTTT. Protein: CASSNPGLAGWTGELFF. The whole variable domain, filled in from reference TRBV7-9 and TRBJ2-2, reads DTGVSQNPRHKITKRGQNVTFRCDPISEHNRLYWYRQTLGQGPEFLTYFQNEAQLEKSRLLSDRFSAERPKGSFSTLEIQRTEQGDSAMYLCASSNPGLAGWTGELFFGEGSRLTVL.